One sample yielded the 7 T cell receptor beta chains listed below, sequenced in a study of T-cell memory formation after mild COVID-19. One entry per CDR3 protein, called by TCRdb with MiXCR from the 5' RACE reads. The data contain about 450,000 distinct CDR3 sequences, around 22% of them singletons. The material sequenced was PBMCs or a T cell subset sorted from them (not recorded which). Source of these receptors: an adult woman who had mild COVID-19 (a few samples of this study predate the infection). Cell type and time point are not known.

V and J are TRBV6-1 and TRBJ2-7, with TRBD2 matching 9 bases. V was pared by 8 bases and J by 5 bases, with 10 bases of the junction left unmatched. This CDR3 has 14 residues. The V gene's germline CDR1 is MNHNS and CDR2 SASEGT. The CDR3 DNA follows: TGTGCCAGCGAGGCGGGAGGGCCTATCGACGAGCAGTACTTC. Its translation is CASEAGGPIDEQYF.

This clonotype showed up just a few times. The rearrangement uses TRBV5-1 and TRBJ2-2; D tentatively reads TRBD1 or TRBD2 (5 bases each). The V end lost 2 bases, the J end lost 0 bases, and 8 bases lay between the germline ends. From germline, CDR1 is SGHRS and CDR2 YFSETQ. This CDR3 is 15 amino acids long. CDR3 nucleotides: TGCGCCAGCAGCTTTTCGGGGCCGAACACCGGGGAGCTGTTTTTT. It specifies CASSFSGPNTGELFF.

V is TRBV6-1 and J is TRBJ2-5, with unresolved D. CDR3 length: 12 amino acids. Deletions cut 5 bases from V and 4 bases from J, with 8 bases between. Germline assignment: CDR1 MNHNS and CDR2 SASEGT. CDR3 sequence (DNA): TGTGCCAGCAGTCCTCTTAGAGAGACCCAGTACTTC. Translated: CASSPLRETQYF.

The CDR3 nucleotides read TGTGCCAGCAGAAGGAGACTCACAGATACGCAGTATTTT. This codes for CASRRRLTDTQYF. V gene TRBV6-5 combines with J gene TRBJ2-3; D remains unclear. From germline, CDR1 is MNHEY and CDR2 SVGAGI. The V and J ends lost 6 bases and 2 bases respectively, with 9 bases between them. CDR3 length: 13 amino acids.

J is TRBJ1-1 and V is TRBV30; tentative D call: TRBD1 (6 bases). The CDR3 runs 13 residues. The germline V gene has CDR1 GTSNPN and CDR2 SVGIG (reference sequence). CDR3 region: CGGFRQVGLEAFF. The CDR3 coding sequence is TGTGGCGGATTCCGACAGGTTGGGCTTGAAGCTTTCTTT. The whole variable domain, filled in from reference TRBV30 and TRBJ1-1, reads SQTIHQWPATLVQPVGSPLSLECTVEGTSNPNLYWYRQAAGRGLQLLFYSVGIGQISSEVPQNLSASRPQDRQFILSSKKLLLSDSGFYLCGGFRQVGLEAFFGQGTRLTVV.

The chain has TRBV13 and TRBJ1-1, with D perhaps TRBD1 (5 bases). Germline V gene sequence: CDR1 PRHDT, CDR2 FYEKMQ (reference sequence). Trimming shortened V by 5 bases and J by 11 bases, and 12 bases separated the two germline ends. The CDR3 has 11 residues. CDR3 in amino acids: CASSKGVRAFF. CDR3 sequence (DNA): TGTGCCAGCAGCAAAGGGGTGAGGGCTTTCTTT.

This clonotype has just a few counts. The chain joins TRBV29-1 to TRBJ1-1; 8 bases line up with TRBD1. The CDR3 has 11 amino acids. J lost 4 bases, V lost 5 bases, and 0 bases had no gene match. CDR1 SQVTM and CDR2 ANQGSEA come from the germline V gene. The CDR3 region has the DNA TGCAGCGTTACAGGGGGCACTGAAGCTTTCTTT. As protein: CSVTGGTEAFF.